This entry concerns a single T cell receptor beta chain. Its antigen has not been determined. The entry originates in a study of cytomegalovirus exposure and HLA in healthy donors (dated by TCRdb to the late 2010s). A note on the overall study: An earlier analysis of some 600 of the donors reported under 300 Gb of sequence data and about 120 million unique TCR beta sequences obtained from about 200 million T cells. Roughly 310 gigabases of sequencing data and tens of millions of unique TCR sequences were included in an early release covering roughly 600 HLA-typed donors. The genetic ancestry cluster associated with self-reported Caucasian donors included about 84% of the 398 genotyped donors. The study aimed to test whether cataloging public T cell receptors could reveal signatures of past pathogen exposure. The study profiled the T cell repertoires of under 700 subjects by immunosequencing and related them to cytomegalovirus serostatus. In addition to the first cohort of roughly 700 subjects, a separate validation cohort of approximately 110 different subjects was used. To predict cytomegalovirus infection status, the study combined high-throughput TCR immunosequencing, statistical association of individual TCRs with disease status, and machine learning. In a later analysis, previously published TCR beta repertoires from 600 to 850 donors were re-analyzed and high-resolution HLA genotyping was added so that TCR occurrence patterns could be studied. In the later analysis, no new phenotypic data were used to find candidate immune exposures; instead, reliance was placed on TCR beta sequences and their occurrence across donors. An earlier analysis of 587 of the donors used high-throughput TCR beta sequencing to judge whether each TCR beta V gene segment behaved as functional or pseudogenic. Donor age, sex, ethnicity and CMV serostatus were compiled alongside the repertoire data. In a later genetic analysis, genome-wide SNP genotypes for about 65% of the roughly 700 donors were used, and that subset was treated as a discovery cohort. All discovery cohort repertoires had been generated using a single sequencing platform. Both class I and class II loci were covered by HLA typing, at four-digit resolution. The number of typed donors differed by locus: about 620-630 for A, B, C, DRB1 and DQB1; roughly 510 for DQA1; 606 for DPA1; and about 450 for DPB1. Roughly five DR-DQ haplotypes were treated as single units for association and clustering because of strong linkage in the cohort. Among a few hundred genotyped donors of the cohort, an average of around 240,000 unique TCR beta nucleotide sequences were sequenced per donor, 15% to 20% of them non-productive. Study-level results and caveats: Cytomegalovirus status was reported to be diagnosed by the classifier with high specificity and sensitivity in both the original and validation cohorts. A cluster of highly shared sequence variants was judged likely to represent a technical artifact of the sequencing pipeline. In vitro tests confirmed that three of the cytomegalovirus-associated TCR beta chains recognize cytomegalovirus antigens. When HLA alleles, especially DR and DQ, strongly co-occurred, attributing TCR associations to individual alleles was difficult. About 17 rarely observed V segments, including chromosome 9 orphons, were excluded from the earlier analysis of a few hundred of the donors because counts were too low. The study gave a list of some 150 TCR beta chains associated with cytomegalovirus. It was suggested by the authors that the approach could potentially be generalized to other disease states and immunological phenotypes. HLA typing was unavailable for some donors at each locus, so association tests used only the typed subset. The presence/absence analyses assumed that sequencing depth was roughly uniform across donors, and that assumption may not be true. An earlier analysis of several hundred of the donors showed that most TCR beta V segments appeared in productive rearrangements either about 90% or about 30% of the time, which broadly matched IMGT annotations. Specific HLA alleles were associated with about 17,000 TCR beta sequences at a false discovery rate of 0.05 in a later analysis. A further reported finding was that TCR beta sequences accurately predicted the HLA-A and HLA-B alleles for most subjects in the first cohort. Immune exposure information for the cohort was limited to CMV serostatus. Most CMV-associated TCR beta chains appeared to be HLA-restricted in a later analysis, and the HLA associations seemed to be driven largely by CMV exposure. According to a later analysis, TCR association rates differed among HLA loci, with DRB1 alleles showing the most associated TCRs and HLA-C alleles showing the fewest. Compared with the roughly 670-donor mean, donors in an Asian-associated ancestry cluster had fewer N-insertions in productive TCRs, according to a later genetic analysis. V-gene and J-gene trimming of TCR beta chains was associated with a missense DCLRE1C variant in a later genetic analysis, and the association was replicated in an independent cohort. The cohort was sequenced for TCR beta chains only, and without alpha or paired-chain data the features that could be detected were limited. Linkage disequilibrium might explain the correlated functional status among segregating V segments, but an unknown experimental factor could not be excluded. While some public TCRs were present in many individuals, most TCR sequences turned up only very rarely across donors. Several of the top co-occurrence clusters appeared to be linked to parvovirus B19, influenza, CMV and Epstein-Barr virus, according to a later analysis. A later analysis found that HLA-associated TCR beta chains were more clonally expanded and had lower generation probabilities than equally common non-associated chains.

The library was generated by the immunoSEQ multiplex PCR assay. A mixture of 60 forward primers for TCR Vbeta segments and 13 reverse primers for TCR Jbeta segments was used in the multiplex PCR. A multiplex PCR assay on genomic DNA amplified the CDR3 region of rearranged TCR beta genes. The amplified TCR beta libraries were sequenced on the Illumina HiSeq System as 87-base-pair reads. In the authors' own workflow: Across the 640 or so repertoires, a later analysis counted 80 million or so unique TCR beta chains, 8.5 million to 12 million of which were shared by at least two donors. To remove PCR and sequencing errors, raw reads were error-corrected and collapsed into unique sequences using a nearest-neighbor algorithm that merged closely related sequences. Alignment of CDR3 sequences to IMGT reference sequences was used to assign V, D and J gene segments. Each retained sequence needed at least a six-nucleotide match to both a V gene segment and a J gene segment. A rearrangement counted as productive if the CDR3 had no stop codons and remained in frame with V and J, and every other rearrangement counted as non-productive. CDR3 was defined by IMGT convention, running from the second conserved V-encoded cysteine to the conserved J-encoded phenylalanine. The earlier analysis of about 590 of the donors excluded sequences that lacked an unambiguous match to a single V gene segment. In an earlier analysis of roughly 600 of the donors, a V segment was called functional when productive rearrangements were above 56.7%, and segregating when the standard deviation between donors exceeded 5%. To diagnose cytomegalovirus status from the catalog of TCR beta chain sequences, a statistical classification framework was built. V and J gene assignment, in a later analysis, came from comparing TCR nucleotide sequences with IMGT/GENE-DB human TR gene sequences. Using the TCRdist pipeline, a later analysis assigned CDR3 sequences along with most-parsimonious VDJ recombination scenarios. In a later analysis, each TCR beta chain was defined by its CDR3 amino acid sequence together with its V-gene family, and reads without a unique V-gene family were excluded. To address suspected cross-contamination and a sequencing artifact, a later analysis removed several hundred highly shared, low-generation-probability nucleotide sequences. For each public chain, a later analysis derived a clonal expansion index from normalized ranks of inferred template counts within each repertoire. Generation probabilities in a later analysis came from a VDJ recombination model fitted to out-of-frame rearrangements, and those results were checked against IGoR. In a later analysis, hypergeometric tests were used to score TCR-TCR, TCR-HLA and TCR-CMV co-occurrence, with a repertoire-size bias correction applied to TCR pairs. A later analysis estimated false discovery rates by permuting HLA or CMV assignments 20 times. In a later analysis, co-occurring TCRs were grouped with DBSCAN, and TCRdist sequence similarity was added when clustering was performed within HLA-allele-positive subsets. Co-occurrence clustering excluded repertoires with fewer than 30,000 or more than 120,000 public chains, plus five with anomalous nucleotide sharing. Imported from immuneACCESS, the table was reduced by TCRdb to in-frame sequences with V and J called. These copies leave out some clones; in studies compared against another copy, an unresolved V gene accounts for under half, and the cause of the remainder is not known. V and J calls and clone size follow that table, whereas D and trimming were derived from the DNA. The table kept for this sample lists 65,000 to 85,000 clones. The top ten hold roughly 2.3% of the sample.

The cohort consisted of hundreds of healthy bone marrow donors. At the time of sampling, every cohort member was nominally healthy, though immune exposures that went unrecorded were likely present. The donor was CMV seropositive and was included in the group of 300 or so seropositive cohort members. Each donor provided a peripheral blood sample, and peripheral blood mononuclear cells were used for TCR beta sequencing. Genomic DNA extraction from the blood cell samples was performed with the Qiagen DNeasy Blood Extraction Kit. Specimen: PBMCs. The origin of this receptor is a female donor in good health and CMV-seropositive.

Read as DNA, the sequence is TGTGCCAGCACCCTCTTCACTGAAGCTTTCTTT. The translation is CASTLFTEAFF. Recombination connected TRBV6-6 to TRBJ1-1, with no confidently assigned D gene. From the cysteine up to the phenylalanine, the CDR3 has a length of 11 residues. The DNA shown is the 33-base CDR3, in frame from base 1. Based on the germline V gene (reference sequence), the CDR1 and CDR2 sequences are MNHNY and SVGAGI. V lost 7 bases and J lost 4 bases; the stretch between them is 7 bases long.